Below, 11 T cell receptor beta chains from the same sample are listed, as sequenced in a study of blood T cell repertoires in COVID-19. TCRdb's table, derived via immunoSEQ multiplex PCR, lists solely in-frame clones and lacks some. The table lists 120,000 to 150,000 clones, approximately 86% of them singletons. Sample: peripheral blood. All receptors derive from a woman in her 50s with acute or convalescent COVID-19.

The J gene is TRBJ2-1, the V gene TRBV30, with a possible D match to TRBD1 (7 bases). V shed 2 bases and J shed 9 bases, with 20 bases lying between them. CDR3 length: 15 residues. Per the germline V gene, CDR1 is GTSNPN and CDR2 is SVGIG (reference sequence). The CDR3 spells CAWSTRAGGDSEQFF. The CDR3 DNA sequence: TGTGCCTGGAGTACGAGGGCGGGCGGGGACAGTGAGCAGTTCTTC. Full variable domain (remainder filled in from reference TRBV30 and TRBJ2-1): SQTIHQWPATLVQPVGSPLSLECTVEGTSNPNLYWYRQAAGRGLQLLFYSVGIGQISSEVPQNLSASRPQDRQFILSSKKLLLSDSGFYLCAWSTRAGGDSEQFFGPGTRLTVL.

This clone was counted a single time. The chain uses TRBV5-1 and TRBJ2-2, with 8 bases that match TRBD2. CDR1 is SGHRS and CDR2 is YFSETQ in the germline V gene. After removal of 2 bases from V and 4 bases from J, the junction contained 10 bases not matched to a gene. CDR3 length: 17 residues. The DNA of the CDR3 is TGCGCCAGCAGCTTCATAGCGGGGCGTGTCGGCACCGGGGAGCTGTTTTTT. As protein: CASSFIAGRVGTGELFF.

V is TRBV9 and J is TRBJ2-7; the D is unclear. Trimming pared 0 bases from V and 3 bases from J, leaving 4 bases between. The CDR3 runs 12 residues. Germline CDR1 SGDLS, CDR2 YYNGEE. This chain's CDR3 is CASSVDNYEQYF. The CDR3 bases are TGTGCCAGCAGCGTAGATAACTACGAGCAGTACTTC.

The genes are TRBV5-1 and TRBJ1-4, with 11 bases identical to TRBD1. V lost 3 bases to trimming and J lost 7 bases; unmatched junction nucleotides: 2. The germline V gene encodes CDR1 SGHRS and CDR2 YFSETQ. The CDR3 is 14 amino acids. DNA for the CDR3: TGCGCCAGCAGCTCGGGACAGGGGGGTGAAAAACTGTTTTTT. This sequence encodes CASSSGQGGEKLFF.

The chain's CDR3 is CAWSHGQGDGAQHF. CDR3 nucleotides: TGTGCCTGGAGTCACGGACAGGGGGACGGGGCCCAGCATTTT. This chain links TRBV30 with TRBJ1-5, with 10 bases matching TRBD1. The CDR3 is 14 amino acids. From germline, CDR1 is GTSNPN and CDR2 SVGIG (reference sequence). J was trimmed by 11 bases and V by 2 bases; bases with no gene match: 9.

The rearrangement links TRBV7-8 to TRBJ2-6, with 7 positions matching TRBD1. CDR3 size: 15 residues. Trimming at V came to 5 bases and at J to 2 bases, leaving 3 bases not matched to a gene. Germline-derived CDR1 and CDR2 are SGHVS and FQNEAQ. Written as DNA, the CDR3 is TGTGCCAGCAGCAGGGACAGCCCTGGGGCCAACGTCCTGACTTTC. Amino acids: CASSRDSPGANVLTF. Together with reference TRBV7-8 and TRBJ2-6, the CDR3 gives the full variable domain: GAGVSQSPRYKVAKRGQDVALRCDPISGHVSLFWYQQALGQGPEFLTYFQNEAQLDKSGLPSDRFFAERPEGSVSTLKIQRTQQEDSAVYLCASSRDSPGANVLTFGAGSRLTVL.

V is TRBV19 and J is TRBJ1-2; weak D call: TRBD1 (6 bases). There are 18 residues in the CDR3. CDR1 is LNHDA and CDR2 is SQIVND in the germline V gene (reference sequence). V dropped 3 bases and J dropped 5 bases, with 25 bases sitting between them. The CDR3 DNA reads TGTGCCAGTAGTATGCGGTGGAAGGACAGCTTAGGGATTTATGGCTACACCTTC. This codes for CASSMRWKDSLGIYGYTF.

V gene TRBV5-1 combines with J gene TRBJ1-3; weak D call: TRBD1 (6 bases). Germline V lookup: CDR1 SGHRS, CDR2 YFSETQ. The CDR3 spans 15 residues. V lost 0 bases, J lost 8 bases, and 15 bases lay in between. Here the CDR3 DNA reads TGCGCCAGCAGCTTGGACGACAGGCTCCCCGACACCATATATTTT. It codes for CASSLDDRLPDTIYF. The full variable domain, in which reference TRBV5-1 and TRBJ1-3 provide the parts outside the CDR3, is KAGVTQTPRYLIKTRGQQVTLSCSPISGHRSVSWYQQTPGQGLQFLFEYFSETQRNKGNFPGRFSGRQFSNSRSEMNVSTLELGDSALYLCASSLDDRLPDTIYFGEGSWLTVV.

The V and J genes are TRBV27 and TRBJ1-2; 7 positions agree with TRBD1. V lost 7 bases to trimming and J lost 4 bases; unmatched junction nucleotides: 9. CDR3 length: 14 amino acids. Germline values: CDR1 MNHEY, CDR2 SMNVEV (reference sequence). The CDR3 reads CASTSSHRGYGYTF. Here the CDR3 DNA reads TGTGCCAGCACCTCCTCCCACAGGGGCTATGGCTACACCTTC.

The chain's CDR3 is CAWSLKQGSSYEQYF. CDR3 nucleotide sequence: TGTGCCTGGAGTCTGAAGCAGGGGAGCTCCTACGAGCAGTACTTC. The chain employs TRBV30 and TRBJ2-7, with D possibly TRBD1 on 6 matching bases. Trimming took 2 bases from V and 0 from J, leaving 14 bases between them. The CDR3 is 15 amino acids. Germline V CDR1 and CDR2: GTSNPN, SVGIG (reference sequence).

The chain has TRBV5-1 and TRBJ2-7; 9 nucleotides agree with TRBD1. V shed 4 bases, J shed 5 bases, and the junction held 10 bases outside the gene matches. Germline CDR1 is SGHRS and CDR2 is YFSETQ. CDR3 length: 15 residues. The CDR3 DNA reads TGCGCCAGCAGCCTAGGGGGGACAGGGAGCCACGAGCAGTACTTC. This codes for CASSLGGTGSHEQYF.